The clone carrying this T cell receptor beta chain was counted between two and nine times. The data originate from a study of T-cell memory formation after mild COVID-19. The CDR3 has 22 amino acids. The germline V gene encodes CDR1 SGHVS and CDR2 FNYEAQ. Trimming took 5 bases from V and 0 from J; bases not matched to a gene: 23. TCRdb reanalysed the 5' RACE reads using MiXCR and keeps one entry per CDR3 protein. The sample shows about 49,000 distinct CDR3 sequences, 25% to 30% of them seen only once. This receptor was taken from a man aged 18 to 35 who had mild COVID-19 (a few samples of this study predate the infection). Cell type and time point are not known. This sequence joins TRBV7-6 and TRBJ2-2; TRBD2 matches 8 bases. Sequenced: PBMCs or a T cell subset sorted from them (not recorded which). As DNA, the CDR3 is TGTGCCAGCAGCATACCATACGGGGGGACTAGGAATAAACGCGCGAACACCGGGGAGCTGTTTTTT. It translates to CASSIPYGGTRNKRANTGELFF.